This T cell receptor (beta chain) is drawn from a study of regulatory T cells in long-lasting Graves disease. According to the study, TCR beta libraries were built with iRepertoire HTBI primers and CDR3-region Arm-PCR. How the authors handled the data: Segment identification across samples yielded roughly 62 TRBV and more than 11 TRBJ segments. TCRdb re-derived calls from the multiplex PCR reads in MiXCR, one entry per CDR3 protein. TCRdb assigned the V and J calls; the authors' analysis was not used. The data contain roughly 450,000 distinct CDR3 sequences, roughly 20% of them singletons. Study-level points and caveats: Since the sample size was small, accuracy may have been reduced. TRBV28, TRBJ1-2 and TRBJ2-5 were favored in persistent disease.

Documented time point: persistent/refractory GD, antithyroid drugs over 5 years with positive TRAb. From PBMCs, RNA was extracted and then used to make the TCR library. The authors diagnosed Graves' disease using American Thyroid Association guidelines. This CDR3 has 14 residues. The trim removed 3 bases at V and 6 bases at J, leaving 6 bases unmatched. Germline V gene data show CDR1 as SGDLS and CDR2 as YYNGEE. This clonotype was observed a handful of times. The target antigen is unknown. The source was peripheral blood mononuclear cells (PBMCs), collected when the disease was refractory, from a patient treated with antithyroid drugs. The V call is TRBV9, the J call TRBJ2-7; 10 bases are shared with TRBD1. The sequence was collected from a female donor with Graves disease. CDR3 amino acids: CASSAGTGVFEQYF. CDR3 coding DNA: TGTGCCAGCAGCGCCGGGACAGGGGTTTTCGAGCAGTACTTC.